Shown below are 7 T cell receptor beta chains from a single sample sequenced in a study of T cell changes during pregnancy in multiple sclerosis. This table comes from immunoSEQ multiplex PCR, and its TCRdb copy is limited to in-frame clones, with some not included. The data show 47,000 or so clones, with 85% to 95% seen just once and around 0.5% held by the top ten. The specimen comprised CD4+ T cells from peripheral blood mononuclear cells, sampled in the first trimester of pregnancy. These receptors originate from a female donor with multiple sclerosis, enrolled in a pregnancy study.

CDR3 residues: CAWTGWENTEAFF. The CDR3 DNA is TGTGCCTGGACAGGGTGGGAGAACACTGAAGCTTTCTTT. The rearrangement links TRBV30 to TRBJ1-1, with a possible D match to TRBD1 (5 bases). Trimming shortened V by 4 bases and J by 1 base, and 10 bases separated the two germline ends. The germline V gene encodes CDR1 GTSNPN and CDR2 SVGIG (reference sequence). The CDR3 contains 13 residues.

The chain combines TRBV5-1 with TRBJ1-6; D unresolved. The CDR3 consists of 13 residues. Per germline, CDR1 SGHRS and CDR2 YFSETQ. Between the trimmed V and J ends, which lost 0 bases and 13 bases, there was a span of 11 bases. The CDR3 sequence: CASSLEDGVPLHF. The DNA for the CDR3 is TGCGCCAGCAGCTTGGAGGACGGGGTGCCCCTCCACTTT.

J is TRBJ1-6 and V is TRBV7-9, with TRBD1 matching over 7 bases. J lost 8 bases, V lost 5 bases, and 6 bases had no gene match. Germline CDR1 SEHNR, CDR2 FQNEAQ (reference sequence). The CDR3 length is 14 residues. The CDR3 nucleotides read TGTGCCAGCAGCCTAGGAGACAGGGATTCACCCCTCCACTTT. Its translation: CASSLGDRDSPLHF.

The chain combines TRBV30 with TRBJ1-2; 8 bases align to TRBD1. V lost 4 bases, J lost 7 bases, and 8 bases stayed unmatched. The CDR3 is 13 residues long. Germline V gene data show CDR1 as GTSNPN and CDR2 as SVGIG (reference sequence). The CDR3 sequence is CAWNPDRGGGYTF. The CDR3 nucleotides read TGTGCCTGGAACCCCGACAGGGGAGGTGGCTACACCTTC.

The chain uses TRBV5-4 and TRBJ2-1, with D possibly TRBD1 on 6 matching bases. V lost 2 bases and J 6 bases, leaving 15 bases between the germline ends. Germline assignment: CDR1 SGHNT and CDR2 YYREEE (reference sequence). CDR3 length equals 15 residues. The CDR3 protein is CASSFWVQGPNEQFF. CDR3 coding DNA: TGTGCCAGCAGCTTCTGGGTACAGGGCCCCAATGAGCAGTTCTTC.

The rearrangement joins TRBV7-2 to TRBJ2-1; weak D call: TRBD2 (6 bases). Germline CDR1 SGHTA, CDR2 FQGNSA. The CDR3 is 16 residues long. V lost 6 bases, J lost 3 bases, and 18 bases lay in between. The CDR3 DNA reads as TGTGCCAGCAGAACAGCTGCGGGGATACTCTACAATGAGCAGTTCTTC. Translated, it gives CASRTAAGILYNEQFF.

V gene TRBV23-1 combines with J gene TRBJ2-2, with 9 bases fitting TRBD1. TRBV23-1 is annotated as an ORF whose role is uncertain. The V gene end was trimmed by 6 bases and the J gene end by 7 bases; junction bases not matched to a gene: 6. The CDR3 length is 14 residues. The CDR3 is CASSQRQGGGELFF. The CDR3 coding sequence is TGCGCCAGCAGCCAGAGACAGGGGGGCGGGGAGCTGTTTTTT.